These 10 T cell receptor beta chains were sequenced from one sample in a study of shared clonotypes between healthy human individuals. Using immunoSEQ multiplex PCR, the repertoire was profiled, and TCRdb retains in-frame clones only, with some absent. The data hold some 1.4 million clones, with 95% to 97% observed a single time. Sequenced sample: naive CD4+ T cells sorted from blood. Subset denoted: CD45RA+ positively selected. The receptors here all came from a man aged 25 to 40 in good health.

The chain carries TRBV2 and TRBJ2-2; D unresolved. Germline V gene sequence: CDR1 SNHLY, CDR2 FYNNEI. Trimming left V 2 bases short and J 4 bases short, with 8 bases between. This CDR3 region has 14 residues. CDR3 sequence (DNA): TGTGCCAGCAGTGAACGACAAATCACCGGGGAGCTGTTTTTT. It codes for CASSERQITGELFF.

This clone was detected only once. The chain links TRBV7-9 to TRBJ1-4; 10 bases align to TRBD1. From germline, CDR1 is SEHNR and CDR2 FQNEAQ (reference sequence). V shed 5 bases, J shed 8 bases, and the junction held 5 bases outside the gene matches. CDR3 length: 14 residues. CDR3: CASSIQTGGEKLFF. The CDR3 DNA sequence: TGTGCCAGCAGCATTCAGACAGGGGGCGAAAAACTGTTTTTT.

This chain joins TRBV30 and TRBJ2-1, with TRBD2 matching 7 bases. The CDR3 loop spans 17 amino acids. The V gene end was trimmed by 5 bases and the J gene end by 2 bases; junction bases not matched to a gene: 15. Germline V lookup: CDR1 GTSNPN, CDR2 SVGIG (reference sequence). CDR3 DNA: TGTGCCTGGGAAAGGGGTAGCGGGCTCCCCACCTACAATGAGCAGTTCTTC. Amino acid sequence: CAWERGSGLPTYNEQFF.

The CDR3 DNA sequence: TGTGCCAGCAGCCGGGGACACACTAGCAATCAGCCCCAGCATTTT. Its translation: CASSRGHTSNQPQHF. The V call is TRBV6-5, the J call TRBJ1-5; D may be TRBD1 (6 bases). Germline CDR1 and CDR2: MNHEY and SVGAGI. V was cut by 6 bases and J by 0 bases, with 12 bases left in between. The CDR3 is made up of 15 amino acids.

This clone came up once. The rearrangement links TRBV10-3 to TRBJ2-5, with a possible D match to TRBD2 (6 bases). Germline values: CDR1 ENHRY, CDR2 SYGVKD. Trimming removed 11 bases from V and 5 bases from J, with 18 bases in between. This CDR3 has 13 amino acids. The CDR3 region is CASRGPGVETQYF. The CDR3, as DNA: TGTGCCTCACGGGGCCCGGGAGTCGAGACCCAGTACTTC.

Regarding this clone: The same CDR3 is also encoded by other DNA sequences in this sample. This chain's CDR3 is CSVVVGGETQYF. CDR3 DNA: TGCAGCGTTGTAGTGGGAGGGGAGACCCAGTACTTC. The rearrangement uses TRBV29-1 and TRBJ2-5; 7 positions match TRBD2. J gave up 5 bases and V 4 bases, and 4 bases lay outside the gene matches. CDR1 SQVTM and CDR2 ANQGSEA come from the germline V gene. The CDR3 consists of 12 residues.

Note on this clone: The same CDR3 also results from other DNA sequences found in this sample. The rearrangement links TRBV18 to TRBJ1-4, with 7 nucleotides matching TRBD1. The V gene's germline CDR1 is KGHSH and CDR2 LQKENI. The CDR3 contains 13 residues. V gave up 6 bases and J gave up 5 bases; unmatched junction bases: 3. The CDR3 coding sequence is TGTGCCAGCTCGGGACAGCTAAATGAAAAACTGTTTTTT. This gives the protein CASSGQLNEKLFF.

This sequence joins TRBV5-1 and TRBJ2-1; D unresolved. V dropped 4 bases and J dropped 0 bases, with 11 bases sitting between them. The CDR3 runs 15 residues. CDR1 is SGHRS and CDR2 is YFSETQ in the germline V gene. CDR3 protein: CASSITDLSYNEQFF. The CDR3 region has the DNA TGCGCCAGCAGCATTACGGATCTCTCCTACAATGAGCAGTTCTTC.

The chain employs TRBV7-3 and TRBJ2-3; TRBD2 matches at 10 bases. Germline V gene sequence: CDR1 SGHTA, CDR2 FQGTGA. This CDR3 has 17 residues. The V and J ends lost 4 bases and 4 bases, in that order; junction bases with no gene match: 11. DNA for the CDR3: TGTGCCAGCAGCTATGGCACTAGCGGGAATGACGCAGATACGCAGTATTTT. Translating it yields CASSYGTSGNDADTQYF.

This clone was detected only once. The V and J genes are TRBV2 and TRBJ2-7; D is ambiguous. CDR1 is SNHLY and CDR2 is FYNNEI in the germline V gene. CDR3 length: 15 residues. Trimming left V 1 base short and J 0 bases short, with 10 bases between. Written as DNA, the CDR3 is TGTGCCAGCAGTGAAGGGCAGGCCGACTCCTACGAGCAGTACTTC. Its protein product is CASSEGQADSYEQYF.